Listed below are T cell receptor beta chains from one sample, sequenced in a study of OX40 agonist ivuxolimab in advanced cancers. Using immunoSEQ multiplex PCR, the repertoire was profiled, and TCRdb retains in-frame clones only, with some absent. The sample shows about 80,000 clones, around four fifths of them seen only once. The starting material was CD4+ or CD8+ T cells sorted from blood, obtained in a trial of the OX40 agonist ivuxolimab. These receptors came from an adult with an advanced solid tumor such as melanoma, head and neck, liver or kidney cancer. The CDR3 runs from the conserved cysteine through the conserved F or W. The D gene is left open where the match is weak. Some rows have no size entry. The others give once, few or many, or a class for an expanded clone.

D	V	size	J	CDR3	DNA
-	TRBV5-1	-	TRBJ2-3	CASSFNRAVTDTQYF	TGCGCCAGCAGCTTTAATCGCGCGGTCACAGATACGCAGTATTTT
TRBD2	TRBV7-9	few	TRBJ2-2	CASSSPWSSGSNTGELFF	TGTGCCAGCAGCTCCCCTTGGAGTAGCGGGTCTAACACCGGGGAGCTGTTTTTT
TRBD1	TRBV15	-	TRBJ1-2	CATSRGGTANYGYTF	TGTGCCACCAGCAGGGGAGGGACAGCTAACTATGGCTACACCTTC
TRBD2	TRBV4-2	-	TRBJ2-3	CASSSGGSVDTQYF	TGTGCCAGCAGCTCGGGGGGTTCCGTGGATACGCAGTATTTT
TRBD1	TRBV7-9	few	TRBJ1-4	CASSSGQAYLNEKLFF	TGTGCCAGCAGCTCCGGACAGGCCTATTTAAATGAAAAACTGTTTTTT
TRBD1	TRBV25-1	-	TRBJ1-2	CASSEDRGPSYYGYTF	TGTGCCAGCAGTGAAGACAGGGGGCCTTCCTACTATGGCTACACCTTC
-	TRBV7-2	-	TRBJ1-1	CASSLGVGANTEAFF	TGTGCCAGCAGCTTAGGGGTGGGAGCGAACACTGAAGCTTTCTTT
-	TRBV6-1	-	TRBJ2-1	CASSEGRSSYNEQFF	TGTGCCAGCAGTGAAGGTAGAAGCTCCTACAATGAGCAGTTCTTC
-	TRBV11-2	-	TRBJ2-5	CASSSGQRETQYF	TGTGCCAGCAGCAGCGGACAAAGGGAGACCCAGTACTTC
TRBD2	TRBV7-7	-	TRBJ2-1	CASSTGLAGGNEQFF	TGTGCCAGCAGCACAGGACTAGCGGGTGGTAATGAGCAGTTCTTC
-	TRBV2	-	TRBJ2-3	CASSESSVSTDTQYF	TGTGCCAGCAGTGAATCGTCCGTCAGCACAGATACGCAGTATTTT
-	TRBV2	-	TRBJ2-7	CASSDLGLREQYF	TGTGCCAGCAGTGACCTGGGTTTACGCGAGCAGTACTTC
TRBD2	TRBV5-1	-	TRBJ2-5	CASSWGLAGGPQETQYF	TGCGCCAGCAGCTGGGGACTAGCGGGGGGACCACAAGAGACCCAGTACTTC
TRBD1	TRBV28	-	TRBJ1-4	CASSFQGRGLNEKLFF	TGTGCCAGCAGTTTCCAGGGGAGGGGGCTTAATGAAAAACTGTTTTTT
-	TRBV4-2	-	TRBJ2-7	CASSQLRYRFGQGRNEQYF	TGTGCCAGCAGCCAACTGAGGTATCGTTTCGGGCAGGGAAGAAACGAGCAGTACTTC
TRBD1	TRBV6-5	-	TRBJ2-7	CASSRQGPSYEQYF	TGTGCCAGCAGCCGACAGGGCCCCTCCTACGAGCAGTACTTC
-	TRBV6-5	-	TRBJ1-6	CASSSSSYNSPLHF	TGTGCCAGCAGTTCGAGCTCCTATAATTCACCCCTCCACTTT
-	TRBV6-1	-	TRBJ1-5	CASSENGSNQPQHF	TGTGCCAGCAGTGAAAATGGTAGCAATCAGCCCCAGCATTTT
-	TRBV5-1	-	TRBJ2-2	CASSRAIDTGELFF	TGCGCCAGCAGCCGAGCGATAGACACCGGGGAGCTGTTTTTT
-	TRBV6-6	few	TRBJ2-7	CASITDLGGEQYF	TGTGCCAGCATCACCGACCTGGGTGGGGAGCAGTACTTC
-	TRBV21-1	-	TRBJ1-1	CASSKGPYMTGGDVDTEAFF	TGTGCCAGCAGCAAAGGACCGTATATGACAGGGGGCGACGTGGACACTGAAGCTTTCTTT
-	TRBV7-2	-	TRBJ2-1	CASSLESSYNEQFF	TGTGCCAGCAGCTTAGAAAGCTCCTACAATGAGCAGTTCTTC
-	TRBV4-1	-	TRBJ1-1	CASSQPQDRTEAFF	TGCGCCAGCAGCCAACCACAAGACCGCACTGAAGCTTTCTTT
-	TRBV19	-	TRBJ1-1	CANTKTGGEAFF	TGTGCCAATACTAAAACGGGGGGTGAAGCTTTCTTT
-	TRBV30	-	TRBJ1-2	CAWGRTAYGYTF	TGTGCCTGGGGCCGGACCGCTTATGGCTACACCTTC
-	TRBV7-9	-	TRBJ2-1	CASSSLRVANNEQFF	TGTGCCAGCAGCTCTCTAAGGGTGGCTAACAATGAGCAGTTCTTC
TRBD1	TRBV18	-	TRBJ1-1	CASSPLLGGAFTEAFF	TGTGCCAGCTCACCACTCTTAGGGGGCGCATTTACTGAAGCTTTCTTT
-	TRBV4-3	-	TRBJ2-1	CASSQVLLEGEQFF	TGCGCCAGCAGCCAAGTCCTTTTAGAGGGTGAGCAGTTCTTC
TRBD1	TRBV5-1	-	TRBJ1-6	CASSFGDSSYNSPLHF	TGCGCCAGCAGCTTTGGGGACAGCTCCTATAATTCACCCCTCCACTTT
TRBD1	TRBV7-8	-	TRBJ1-3	CASSSGTVGNTIYF	TGTGCCAGCAGCTCCGGGACAGTCGGAAACACCATATATTTT
-	TRBV30	-	TRBJ2-2	CAWSVYGNGELFF	TGTGCCTGGAGTGTATATGGTAACGGGGAGCTGTTTTTT
-	TRBV4-3	once	TRBJ2-3	CASSQDRFTDTQYF	TGCGCCAGCAGCCAAGATCGGTTCACAGATACGCAGTATTTT
TRBD1	TRBV2	-	TRBJ1-2	CASSQGQGASNYGYTF	TGTGCCAGCAGTCAGGGACAGGGAGCGTCTAACTATGGCTACACCTTC
TRBD2	TRBV4-2	-	TRBJ2-7	CASSQGLAMASNEQYF	TGTGCCAGCAGCCAAGGACTAGCGATGGCATCCAACGAGCAGTACTTC
-	TRBV6-1	-	TRBJ2-5	CASRLGNGEAQYF	TGTGCCAGCAGGTTAGGGAACGGAGAGGCCCAGTACTTC
-	TRBV6-6	-	TRBJ1-1	CASSYGNEAFF	TGTGCCAGCAGTTACGGGAATGAAGCTTTCTTT
-	TRBV7-9	few	TRBJ2-2	CASSFWAGKLFF	TGTGCCAGCAGCTTCTGGGCGGGGAAGCTGTTTTTT
-	TRBV30	-	TRBJ1-1	CAWSVWPNTEAFF	TGTGCCTGGAGTGTATGGCCGAACACTGAAGCTTTCTTT
TRBD2	TRBV19	-	TRBJ2-5	CASSMGTSGQETQYF	TGTGCCAGTAGTATGGGGACTAGCGGCCAAGAGACCCAGTACTTC
-	TRBV11-2	-	TRBJ1-2	CASSSPRTQYYGYTF	TGTGCCAGCAGCTCCCCCCGGACCCAATACTATGGCTACACCTTC
-	TRBV5-6	-	TRBJ2-1	CASTWTLPSSYNEQFF	TGTGCCAGCACCTGGACCCTTCCTAGCTCCTACAATGAGCAGTTCTTC
-	TRBV5-6	-	TRBJ1-2	CASSLWRGVYGYTF	TGTGCCAGCAGCTTGTGGCGAGGGGTCTATGGCTACACCTTC
-	TRBV5-1	-	TRBJ2-1	CASSLGAPGQFF	TGCGCCAGCAGCTTGGGGGCCCCGGGACAGTTCTTC
TRBD1	TRBV5-1	once	TRBJ1-6	CASSQGQGEHSPLHF	TGCGCCAGCAGCCAAGGACAGGGAGAGCATTCACCCCTCCACTTT
TRBD2	TRBV11-2	once	TRBJ2-3	CASSWGLALPGDTQYF	TGTGCCAGCAGCTGGGGACTAGCCCTACCAGGGGATACGCAGTATTTT
-	TRBV6-1	once	TRBJ2-6	CAIRTLGSGANVLTF	TGTGCCATCCGGACCCTGGGTTCTGGGGCCAACGTCCTGACTTTC
-	TRBV30	-	TRBJ2-1	CAWSVTGAYNEQFF	TGTGCCTGGAGTGTAACGGGAGCCTACAATGAGCAGTTCTTC
-	TRBV27	-	TRBJ1-5	CASNPLRVNQPQHF	TGTGCCAGCAATCCCCTCAGGGTCAATCAGCCCCAGCATTTT
-	TRBV5-1	-	TRBJ2-5	CASRGAGTYQETQYF	TGCGCCAGCAGGGGAGCAGGAACGTACCAAGAGACCCAGTACTTC
-	TRBV19	-	TRBJ1-2	CASSEVDQRDYGYTF	TGTGCCAGTTCCGAGGTGGATCAGAGGGACTATGGCTACACCTTC
-	TRBV11-2	-	TRBJ2-5	CASSLSGTGETQYF	TGTGCCAGCAGCTTAAGCGGAACAGGAGAGACCCAGTACTTC
-	TRBV7-2	-	TRBJ2-7	CASSLEARAYEQYF	TGTGCCAGCAGCTTAGAGGCCAGAGCCTACGAGCAGTACTTC
TRBD1	TRBV30	-	TRBJ2-3	CAYQTGVMTDTQYF	TGTGCCTACCAGACAGGGGTGATGACAGATACGCAGTATTTT
-	TRBV14	-	TRBJ1-6	CASSQGELGYNSPLHF	TGTGCCAGCAGCCAGGGGGAATTGGGATATAATTCACCCCTCCACTTT
-	TRBV5-4	-	TRBJ2-6	CASSLAGSGANVLTF	TGTGCCAGCAGCTTGGCGGGCTCTGGGGCCAACGTCCTGACTTTC
-	TRBV18	-	TRBJ2-1	CASSPRDYNEQFF	TGTGCCAGCTCACCGAGGGATTACAATGAGCAGTTCTTC
-	TRBV19	once	TRBJ2-7	CASSILLTTLGGGEQYF	TGTGCCAGTAGTATACTTTTAACTACTCTGGGCGGTGGCGAGCAGTACTTC
-	TRBV28	-	TRBJ2-1	CASSLMYNEQFF	TGTGCCAGCAGTCTCATGTACAATGAGCAGTTCTTC